This entry concerns a single TCR beta chain. The data belong to a study of CD8 T cells in Susac syndrome. With random hexamers, reverse transcription was performed on about 0.5 to 1 ug of RNA. TCRdb redid the calling of the immunoSEQ multiplex PCR reads with MiXCR, one entry per CDR3 protein. The sample records about 150,000 distinct CDR3 sequences, nearly 97% being singletons. The V gene lost 3 bases and the J gene lost 0 bases, with 12 bases spanning the gap. This CDR3 has 17 residues. The V gene's germline CDR1 is LNHDA and CDR2 SQIVND (reference sequence). The rearrangement uses TRBV19 and TRBJ2-6; D may be TRBD1 or TRBD2 (5 bases each). This TCR derives from a human donor with multiple sclerosis. The sample consisted of CD8+ T cells from PBMCs. The chain's CDR3 is CASSMGDDFSGANVLTF. The CDR3 bases are TGTGCCAGTAGTATGGGGGACGACTTCTCTGGGGCCAACGTCCTGACTTTC.